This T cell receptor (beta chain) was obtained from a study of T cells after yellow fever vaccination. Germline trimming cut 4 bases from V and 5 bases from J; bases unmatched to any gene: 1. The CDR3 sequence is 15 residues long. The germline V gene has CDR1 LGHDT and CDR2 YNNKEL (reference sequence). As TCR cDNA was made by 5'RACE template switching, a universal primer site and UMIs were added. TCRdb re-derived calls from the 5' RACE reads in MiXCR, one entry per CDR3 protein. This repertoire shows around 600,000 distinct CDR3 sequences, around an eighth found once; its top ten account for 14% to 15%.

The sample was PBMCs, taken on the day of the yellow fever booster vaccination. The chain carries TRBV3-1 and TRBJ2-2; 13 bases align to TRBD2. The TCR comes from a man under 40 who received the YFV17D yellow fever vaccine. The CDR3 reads CASSRTSGSTGELFF. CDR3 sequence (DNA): TGTGCCAGCAGCCGGACTAGCGGGAGTACCGGGGAGCTGTTTTTT.